The sequence of this T cell receptor beta chain was determined in a study of cytomegalovirus exposure and HLA in healthy donors. Comment on this clone: The target antigen is unknown. A read error may account for a junction end that differs from germline.

The CDR3 covers 17 residues. The germline gives CDR1 SSHAT, CDR2 FNYEAQ (reference sequence). The PCR contained 60 Vbeta and 13 Jbeta primers. Only in-frame clones appear in the TCRdb table, and some are missing; sequencing was by immunoSEQ multiplex PCR. Here the sample table reports under 100,000 clones. Study conclusions and caveats: TCR beta sequences numbering around 15,000 were associated with HLA alleles at 0.05 false discovery rate in a later analysis. An analysis done earlier found most TCR beta V segments productive about 87% or about 30% of the time. With later analysis, a missense DCLRE1C variant became linked to TCR beta V- and J-gene trimming. Later work found that TCR association rates differed between HLA loci; DRB1 had the most and HLA-C the fewest.

This sequence was found in a woman in her thirties in good health and CMV-seronegative. The rearrangement uses TRBV7-7 and TRBJ2-1; 10 nucleotides align to TRBD2. Sequencing was carried out using PBMCs. The CDR3 sequence is CASSFKSSGSAYNEQFF. CDR3 bases: TGTGCTAGCAGCTTCAAATCTAGCGGGAGCGCCTACAATGAGCAGTTCTTC.